The TCR beta chain under discussion was sequenced for a study of cytomegalovirus exposure and HLA in healthy donors. While the first cohort had 500 to 700 subjects, the donors belonged to the separate validation cohort of 100 to 150 subjects. Assay: immunoSEQ multiplex PCR; the TCRdb copy retains only in-frame clones and omits some. The sample has a few hundred thousand clones; nearly 90% are singletons. Worth noting for this clone: Its antigen remains unidentified.

Study-wide results and caveats: Reports showed the classifier diagnosing cytomegalovirus status with high specificity and sensitivity.

The sample taken for sequencing was PBMCs. This TCR was recovered from a man younger than 45 in good health and CMV-seronegative.

CDR3 nucleotides: TGTGCCAGCAGTGACTCTGGCAGGGGGCCGAGCAATCAGCCCCAGCATTTT. Translated, it gives CASSDSGRGPSNQPQHF. V gene TRBV6-4 combines with J gene TRBJ1-5, with TRBD1 identical over 8 bases. CDR1 MRHNA and CDR2 SNTAGT come from the germline V gene. The CDR3 has 17 residues. V lost 0 bases to trimming and J lost 1 base; unmatched junction nucleotides: 5.